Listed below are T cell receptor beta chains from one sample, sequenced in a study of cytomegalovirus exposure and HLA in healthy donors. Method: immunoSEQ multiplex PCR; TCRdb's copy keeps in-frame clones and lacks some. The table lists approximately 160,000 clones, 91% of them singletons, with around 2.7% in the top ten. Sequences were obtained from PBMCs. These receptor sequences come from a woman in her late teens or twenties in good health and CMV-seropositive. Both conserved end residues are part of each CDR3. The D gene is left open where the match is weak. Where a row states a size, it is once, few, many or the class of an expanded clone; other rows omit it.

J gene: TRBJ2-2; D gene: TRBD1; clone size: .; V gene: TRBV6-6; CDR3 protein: CASSRDRRTGELFF; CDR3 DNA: TGTGCCAGCAGTCGGGACAGAAGGACCGGGGAGCTGTTTTTT
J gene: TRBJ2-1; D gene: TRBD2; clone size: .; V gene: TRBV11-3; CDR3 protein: CASSLLAGLEQFF; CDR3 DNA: TGTGCCAGCAGCTTACTAGCGGGACTTGAGCAGTTCTTC
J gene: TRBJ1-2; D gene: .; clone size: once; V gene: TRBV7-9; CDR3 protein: CASSSGGGNGYTF; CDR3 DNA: TGTGCCAGCAGCTCTGGTGGGGGGAATGGCTACACCTTC
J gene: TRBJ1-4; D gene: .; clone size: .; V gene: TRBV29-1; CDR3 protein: CSVAQQEGEKLFF; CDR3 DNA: TGCAGCGTTGCCCAGCAGGAAGGAGAAAAACTGTTTTTT
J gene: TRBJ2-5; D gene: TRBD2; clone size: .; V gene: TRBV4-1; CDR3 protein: CASSHKATSFSETQYF; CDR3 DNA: TGCGCCAGCAGCCACAAGGCGACTAGCTTCTCAGAGACCCAGTACTTC
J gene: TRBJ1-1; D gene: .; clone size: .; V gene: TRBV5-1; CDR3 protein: CASSLDTGNTEAFF; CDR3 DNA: TGCGCCAGCAGCTTGGATACAGGGAACACTGAAGCTTTCTTT
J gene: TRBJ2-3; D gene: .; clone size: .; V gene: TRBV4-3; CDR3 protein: CASSQVVGGDTQYF; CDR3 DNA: TGCGCCAGCAGCCAAGTTGTAGGGGGAGATACGCAGTATTTT
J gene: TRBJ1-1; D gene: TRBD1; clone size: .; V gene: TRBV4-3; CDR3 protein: CASSQENWRDRNTEAFF; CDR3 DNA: TGCGCCAGCAGCCAAGAAAACTGGAGGGACAGGAACACTGAAGCTTTCTTT
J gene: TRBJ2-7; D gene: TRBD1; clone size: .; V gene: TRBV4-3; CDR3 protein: CASSHSRQGDSEQYF; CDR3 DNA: TGCGCCAGCAGCCATTCTAGACAGGGGGATAGCGAGCAGTACTTC
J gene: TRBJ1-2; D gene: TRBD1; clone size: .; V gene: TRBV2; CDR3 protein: CASRLEGAQGYTF; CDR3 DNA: TGTGCCAGCAGGCTGGAGGGGGCACAAGGCTACACCTTC
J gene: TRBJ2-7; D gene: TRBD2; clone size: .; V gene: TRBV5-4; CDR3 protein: CASSSRAGAYEQYF; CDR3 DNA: TGTGCCAGCAGCTCCCGAGCGGGAGCCTACGAGCAGTACTTC
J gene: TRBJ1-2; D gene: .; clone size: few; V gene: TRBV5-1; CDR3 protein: CASSSSSGYTF; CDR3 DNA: TGCGCCAGCAGCTCGTCTAGTGGCTACACCTTC
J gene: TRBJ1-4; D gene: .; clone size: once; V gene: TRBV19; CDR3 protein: CASSTWGGTNEKLFF; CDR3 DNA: TGTGCCAGTAGTACCTGGGGAGGGACTAATGAAAAACTGTTTTTT
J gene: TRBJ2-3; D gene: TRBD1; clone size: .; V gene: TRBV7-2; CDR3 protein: CASSLSRDRGRDTQYF; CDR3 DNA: TGTGCCAGCAGCTTATCCAGGGACAGGGGACGAGATACGCAGTATTTT
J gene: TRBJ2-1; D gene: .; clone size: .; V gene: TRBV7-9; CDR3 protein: CASSLGGWEQFF; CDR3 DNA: TGTGCCAGCAGCTTAGGAGGGTGGGAGCAGTTCTTC
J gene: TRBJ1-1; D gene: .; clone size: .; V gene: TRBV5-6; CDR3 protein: CASSFTGGLNTEAFF; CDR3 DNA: TGTGCCAGCAGCTTCACCGGGGGATTGAACACTGAAGCTTTCTTT
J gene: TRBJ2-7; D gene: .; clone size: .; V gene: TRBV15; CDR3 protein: CATSKAGGYEQYF; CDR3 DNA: TGTGCCACCAGCAAGGCAGGTGGCTACGAGCAGTACTTC
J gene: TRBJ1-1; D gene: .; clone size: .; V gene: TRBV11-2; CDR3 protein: CASSHVGPNTEAFF; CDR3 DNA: TGTGCCAGCAGCCACGTGGGGCCGAACACTGAAGCTTTCTTT
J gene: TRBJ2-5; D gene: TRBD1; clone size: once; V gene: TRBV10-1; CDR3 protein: CASSRDRHQETQYF; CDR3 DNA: TGCGCCAGCAGCCGGGACAGACACCAAGAGACCCAGTACTTC
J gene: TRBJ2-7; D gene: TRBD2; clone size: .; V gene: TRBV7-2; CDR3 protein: CASSAEISGRGYEQYF; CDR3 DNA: TGTGCCAGCAGCGCCGAGATTAGCGGGAGGGGGTACGAGCAGTACTTC
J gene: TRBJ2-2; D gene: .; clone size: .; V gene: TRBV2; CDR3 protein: CASSEIQDTGELFF; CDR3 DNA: TGTGCCAGCAGTGAAATCCAGGACACCGGGGAGCTGTTTTTT
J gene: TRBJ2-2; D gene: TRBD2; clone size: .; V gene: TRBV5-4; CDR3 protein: CASSFLAGGGPGELFF; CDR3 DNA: TGTGCCAGCAGCTTTCTAGCGGGAGGAGGGCCCGGGGAGCTGTTTTTT
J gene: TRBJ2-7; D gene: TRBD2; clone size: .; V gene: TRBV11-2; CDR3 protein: CASSAMGLAGIWQQYF; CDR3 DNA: TGTGCCAGCAGCGCCATGGGACTAGCGGGAATTTGGCAGCAGTACTTC
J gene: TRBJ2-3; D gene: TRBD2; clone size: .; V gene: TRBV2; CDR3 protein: CASHLAGGDTQYF; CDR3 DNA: TGTGCCAGCCACTTAGCGGGAGGTGATACGCAGTATTTT
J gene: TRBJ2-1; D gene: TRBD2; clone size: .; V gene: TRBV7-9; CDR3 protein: CASSWIWTSEGYNEQFF; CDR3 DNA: TGTGCCAGCAGCTGGATCTGGACTAGCGAAGGATACAATGAGCAGTTCTTC
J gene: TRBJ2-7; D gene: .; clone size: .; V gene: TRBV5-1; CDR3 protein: CASSKAPSSSFYEQYF; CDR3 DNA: TGCGCCAGCAGCAAAGCGCCCTCGAGTAGCTTCTACGAGCAGTACTTC
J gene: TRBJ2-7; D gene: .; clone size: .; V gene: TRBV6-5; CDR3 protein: CASSYSGTQRDEQYF; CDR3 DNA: TGTGCCAGCAGTTACTCCGGGACCCAGCGGGACGAGCAGTACTTC
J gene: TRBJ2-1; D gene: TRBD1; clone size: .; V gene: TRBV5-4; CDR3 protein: CASSLQGDEQFF; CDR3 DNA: TGTGCCAGCAGCTTGCAGGGGGATGAGCAGTTCTTC
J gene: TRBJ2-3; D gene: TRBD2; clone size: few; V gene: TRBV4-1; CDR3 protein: CASSQRTSGSTDTQYF; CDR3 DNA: TGCGCCAGCAGCCAAAGGACTAGCGGGAGCACAGATACGCAGTATTTT
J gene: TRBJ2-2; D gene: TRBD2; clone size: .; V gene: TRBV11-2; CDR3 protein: CASRGTSGSDGELFF; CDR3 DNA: TGTGCCAGCAGAGGGACTAGCGGGTCCGACGGGGAGCTGTTTTTT
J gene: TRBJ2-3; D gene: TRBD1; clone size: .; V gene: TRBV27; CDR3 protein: CASRDRQGISTDTQYF; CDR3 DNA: TGTGCCAGCAGGGACCGACAGGGCATTAGCACAGATACGCAGTATTTT
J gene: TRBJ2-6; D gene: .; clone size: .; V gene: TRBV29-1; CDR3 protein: CSVEVPQGRFGANVLTF; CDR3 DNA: TGCAGCGTTGAAGTCCCGCAGGGTAGGTTTGGGGCCAACGTCCTGACTTTC
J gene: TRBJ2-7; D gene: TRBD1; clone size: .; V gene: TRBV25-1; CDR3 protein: CASSEYGTGAYEQYF; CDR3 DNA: TGTGCCAGCAGTGAATACGGGACAGGGGCCTACGAGCAGTACTTC
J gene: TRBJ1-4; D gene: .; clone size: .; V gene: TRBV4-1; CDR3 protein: CASSQIENLVGEKLFF; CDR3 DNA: TGCGCCAGCAGCCAAATAGAAAACCTGGTCGGTGAAAAACTGTTTTTT
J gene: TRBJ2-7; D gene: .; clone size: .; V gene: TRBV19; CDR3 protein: CASSPRDFYTDEQYF; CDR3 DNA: TGTGCCAGTAGCCCCCGGGATTTCTATACGGACGAGCAGTACTTC
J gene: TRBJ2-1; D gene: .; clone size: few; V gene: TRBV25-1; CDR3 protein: CASSELKDTSVYNEQFF; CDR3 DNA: TGTGCCAGCAGTGAATTGAAGGACACCTCCGTCTACAATGAGCAGTTCTTC
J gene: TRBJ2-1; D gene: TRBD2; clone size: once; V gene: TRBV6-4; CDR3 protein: CASSTGTSGHNEQFF; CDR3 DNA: TGTGCCAGCAGTACCGGGACTAGCGGTCACAATGAGCAGTTCTTC
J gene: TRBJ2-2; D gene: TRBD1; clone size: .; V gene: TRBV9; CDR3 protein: CASTAETGVENTGELFF; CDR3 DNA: TGTGCCAGCACCGCCGAGACAGGGGTAGAGAACACCGGGGAGCTGTTTTTT
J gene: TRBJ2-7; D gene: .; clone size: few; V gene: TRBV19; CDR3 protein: CASSWALGEYEQYF; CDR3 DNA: TGTGCCAGTAGTTGGGCTTTAGGTGAATACGAGCAGTACTTC
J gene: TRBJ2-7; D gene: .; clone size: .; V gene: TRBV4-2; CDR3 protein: CASSQDPGQPYEQYF; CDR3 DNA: TGTGCCAGCAGCCAAGATCCAGGACAGCCCTACGAGCAGTACTTC
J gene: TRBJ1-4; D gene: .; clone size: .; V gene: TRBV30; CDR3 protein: CAWSEGADEKLFF; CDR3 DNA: TGTGCCTGGAGTGAAGGGGCAGATGAAAAACTGTTTTTT
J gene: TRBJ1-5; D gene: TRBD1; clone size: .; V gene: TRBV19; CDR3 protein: CASSPQGVSNQPQHF; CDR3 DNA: TGTGCCAGTAGCCCACAGGGGGTCAGCAATCAGCCCCAGCATTTT
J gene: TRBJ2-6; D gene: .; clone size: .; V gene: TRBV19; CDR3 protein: CASTSTSSQVAGANVLTF; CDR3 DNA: TGTGCCAGTACCTCTACATCTTCCCAGGTGGCTGGGGCCAACGTCCTGACTTTC
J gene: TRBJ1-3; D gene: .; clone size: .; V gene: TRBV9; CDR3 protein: CASSERGNTIYF; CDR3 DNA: TGTGCCAGCAGTGAGAGGGGAAACACCATATATTTT
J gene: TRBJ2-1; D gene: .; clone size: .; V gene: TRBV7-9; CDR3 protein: CASSSQGFSYNEQFF; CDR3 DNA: TGTGCCAGCAGCTCCCAGGGATTCTCCTACAATGAGCAGTTCTTC
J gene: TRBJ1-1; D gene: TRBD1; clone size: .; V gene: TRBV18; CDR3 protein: CASSPIRPDRATSNTEAFF; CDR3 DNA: TGTGCCAGCTCACCTATACGACCGGACAGGGCCACTTCGAACACTGAAGCTTTCTTT
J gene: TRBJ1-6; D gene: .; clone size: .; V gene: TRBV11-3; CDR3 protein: CASSLDPVSPLHF; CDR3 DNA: TGTGCCAGCAGCTTAGATCCAGTATCACCCCTCCACTTT
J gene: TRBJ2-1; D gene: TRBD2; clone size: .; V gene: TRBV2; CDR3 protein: CASSEGGREYNEQFF; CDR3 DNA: TGTGCCAGCAGTGAAGGCGGGAGAGAGTACAATGAGCAGTTCTTC
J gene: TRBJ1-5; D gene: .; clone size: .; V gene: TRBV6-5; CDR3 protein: CASSSGSNQPQHF; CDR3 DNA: TGTGCCAGCAGTTCAGGGAGCAATCAGCCCCAGCATTTT
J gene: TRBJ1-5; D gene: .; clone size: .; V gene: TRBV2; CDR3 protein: CASSENRASNQPQHF; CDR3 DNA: TGTGCCAGCAGTGAAAACAGGGCTAGCAATCAGCCCCAGCATTTT
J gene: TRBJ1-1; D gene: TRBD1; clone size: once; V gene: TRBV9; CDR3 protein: CASSVHRGTEAFF; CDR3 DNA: TGTGCCAGCAGCGTACACAGGGGAACTGAAGCTTTCTTT
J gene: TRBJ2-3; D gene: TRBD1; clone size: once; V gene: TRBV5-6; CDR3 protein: CASSVSGTGGSTDTQYF; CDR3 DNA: TGTGCCAGCAGCGTCTCCGGGACAGGGGGCAGCACAGATACGCAGTATTTT
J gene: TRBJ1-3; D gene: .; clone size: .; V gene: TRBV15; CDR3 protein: CATSRDRQGPGNTIYF; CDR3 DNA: TGTGCCACCAGCAGAGATCGTCAGGGGCCTGGAAACACCATATATTTT
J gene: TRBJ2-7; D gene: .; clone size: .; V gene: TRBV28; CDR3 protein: CASSFELEDYEQYF; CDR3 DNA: TGTGCCAGCAGTTTTGAACTAGAAGACTACGAGCAGTACTTC